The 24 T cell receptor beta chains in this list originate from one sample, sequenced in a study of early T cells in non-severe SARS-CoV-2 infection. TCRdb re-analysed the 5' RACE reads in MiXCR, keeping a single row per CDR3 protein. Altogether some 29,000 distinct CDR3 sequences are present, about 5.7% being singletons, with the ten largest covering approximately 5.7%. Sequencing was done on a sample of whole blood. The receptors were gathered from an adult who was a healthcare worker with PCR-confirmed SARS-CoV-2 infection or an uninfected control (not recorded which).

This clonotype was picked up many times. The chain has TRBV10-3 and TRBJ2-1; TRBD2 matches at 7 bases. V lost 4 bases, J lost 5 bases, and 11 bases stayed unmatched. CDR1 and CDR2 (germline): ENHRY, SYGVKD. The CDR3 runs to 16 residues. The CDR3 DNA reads TGTGCCATCAGTGGCCATGGTGGGCGGGAGAACAATGAGCAGTTCTTC. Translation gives CAISGHGGRENNEQFF.

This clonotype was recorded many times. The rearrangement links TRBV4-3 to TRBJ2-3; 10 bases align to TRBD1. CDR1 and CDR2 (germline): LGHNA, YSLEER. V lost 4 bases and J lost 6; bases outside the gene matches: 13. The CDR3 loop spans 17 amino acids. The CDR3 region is CASSREAGTGEGDTQYF. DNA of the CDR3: TGCGCCAGCAGCCGCGAGGCCGGGACAGGGGAAGGGGATACGCAGTATTTT.

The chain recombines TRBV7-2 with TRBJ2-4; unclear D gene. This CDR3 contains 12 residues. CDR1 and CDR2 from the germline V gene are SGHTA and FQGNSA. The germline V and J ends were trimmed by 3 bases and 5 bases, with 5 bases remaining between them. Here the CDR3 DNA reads TGTGCCAGCAGCTTTCCCGAAAACATTCAGTACTTC. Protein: CASSFPENIQYF.

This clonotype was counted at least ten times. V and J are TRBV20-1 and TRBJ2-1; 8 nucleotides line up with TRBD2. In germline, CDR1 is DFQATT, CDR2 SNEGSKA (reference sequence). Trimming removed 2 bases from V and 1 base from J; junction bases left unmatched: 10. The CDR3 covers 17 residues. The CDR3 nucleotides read TGCAGTGCTAGAACCCTCGCTCGGGGGGGGTCCTACAATGAGCAGTTCTTC. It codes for CSARTLARGGSYNEQFF.

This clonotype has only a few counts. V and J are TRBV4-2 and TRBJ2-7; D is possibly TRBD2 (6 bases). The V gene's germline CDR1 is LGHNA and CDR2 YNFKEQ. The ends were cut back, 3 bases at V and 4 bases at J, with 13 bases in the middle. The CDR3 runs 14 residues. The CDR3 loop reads CASSQGLESYEQYF. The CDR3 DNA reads TGTGCCAGCAGCCAGGGACTGGAGAGTTACGAGCAGTACTTC.

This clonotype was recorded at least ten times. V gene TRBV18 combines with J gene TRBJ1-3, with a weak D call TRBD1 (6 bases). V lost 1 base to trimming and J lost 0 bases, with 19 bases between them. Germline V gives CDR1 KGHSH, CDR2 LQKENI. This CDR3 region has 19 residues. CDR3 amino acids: CASSPLVISGANSGNTIYF. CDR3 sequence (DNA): TGTGCCAGCTCACCACTCGTCATATCAGGGGCGAACTCTGGAAACACCATATATTTT.

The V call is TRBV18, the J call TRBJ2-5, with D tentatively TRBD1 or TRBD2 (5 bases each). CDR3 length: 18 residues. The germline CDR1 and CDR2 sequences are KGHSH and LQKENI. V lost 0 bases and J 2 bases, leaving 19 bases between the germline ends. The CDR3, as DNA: TGTGCCAGCTCACCACCCCTCAACTCCATGGGGGAGCAAGAGACCCAGTACTTC. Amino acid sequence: CASSPPLNSMGEQETQYF.

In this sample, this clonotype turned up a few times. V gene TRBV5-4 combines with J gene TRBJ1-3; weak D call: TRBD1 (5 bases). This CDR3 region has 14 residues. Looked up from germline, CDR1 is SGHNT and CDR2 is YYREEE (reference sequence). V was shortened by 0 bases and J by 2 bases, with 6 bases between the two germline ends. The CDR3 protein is CASSLGQTGNTIYF. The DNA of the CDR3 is TGTGCCAGCAGCTTGGGACAGACTGGAAACACCATATATTTT.

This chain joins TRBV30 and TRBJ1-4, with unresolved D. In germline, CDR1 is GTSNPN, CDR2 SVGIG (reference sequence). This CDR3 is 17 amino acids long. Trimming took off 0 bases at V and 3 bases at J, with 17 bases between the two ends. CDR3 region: CAWSVGWPEPPNEKLFF. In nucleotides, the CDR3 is TGTGCCTGGAGTGTAGGCTGGCCCGAACCCCCTAATGAAAAACTGTTTTTT.

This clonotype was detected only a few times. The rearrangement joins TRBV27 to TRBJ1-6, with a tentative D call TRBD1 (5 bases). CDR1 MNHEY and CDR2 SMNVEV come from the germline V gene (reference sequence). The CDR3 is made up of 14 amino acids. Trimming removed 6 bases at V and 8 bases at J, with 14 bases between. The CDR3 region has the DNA TGTGCCAGCAGCTACGAGGGGTTCGATTCACCCCTCCACTTT. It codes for CASSYEGFDSPLHF.

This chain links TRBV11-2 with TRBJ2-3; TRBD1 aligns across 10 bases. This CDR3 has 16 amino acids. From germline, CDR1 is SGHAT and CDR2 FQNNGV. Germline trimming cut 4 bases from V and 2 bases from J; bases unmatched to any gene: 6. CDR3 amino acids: CASSSRDRGSTDTQYF. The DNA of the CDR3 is TGTGCCAGCAGCTCCCGGGACAGGGGCTCCACAGATACGCAGTATTTT.

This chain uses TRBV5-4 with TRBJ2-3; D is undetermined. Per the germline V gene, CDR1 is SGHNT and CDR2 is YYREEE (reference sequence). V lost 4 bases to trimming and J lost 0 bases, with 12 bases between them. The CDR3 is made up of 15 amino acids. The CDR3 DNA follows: TGTGCCAGCAGCCCTGGCGATGGGAGCACAGATACGCAGTATTTT. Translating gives CASSPGDGSTDTQYF.

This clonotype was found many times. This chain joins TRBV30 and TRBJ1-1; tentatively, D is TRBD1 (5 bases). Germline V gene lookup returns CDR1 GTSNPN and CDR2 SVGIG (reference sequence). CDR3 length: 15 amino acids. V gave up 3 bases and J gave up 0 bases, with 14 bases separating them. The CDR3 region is CAWRDRQLMNTEAFF. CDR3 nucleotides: TGTGCCTGGAGGGATAGACAGCTAATGAACACTGAAGCTTTCTTT.

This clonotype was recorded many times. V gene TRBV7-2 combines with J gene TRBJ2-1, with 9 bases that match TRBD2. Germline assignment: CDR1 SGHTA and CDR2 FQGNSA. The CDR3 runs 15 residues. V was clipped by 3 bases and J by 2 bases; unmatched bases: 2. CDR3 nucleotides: TGTGCCAGCAGCTTCGCGGGGGGGCCCTACAATGAGCAGTTCTTC. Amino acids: CASSFAGGPYNEQFF.

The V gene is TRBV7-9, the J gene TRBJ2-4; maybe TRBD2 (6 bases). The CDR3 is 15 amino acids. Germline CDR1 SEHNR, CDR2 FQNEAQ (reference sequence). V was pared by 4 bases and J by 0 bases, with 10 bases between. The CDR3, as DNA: TGTGCCAGCAGCTCGGGACTCCCAGCCAAAAACATTCAGTACTTC. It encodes CASSSGLPAKNIQYF.

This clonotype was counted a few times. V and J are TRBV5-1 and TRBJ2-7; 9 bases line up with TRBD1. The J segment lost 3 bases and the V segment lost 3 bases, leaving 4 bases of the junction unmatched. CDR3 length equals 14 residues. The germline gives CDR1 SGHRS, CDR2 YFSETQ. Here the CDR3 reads CASSWTGQGYEQYF. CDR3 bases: TGCGCCAGCAGCTGGACGGGACAGGGCTACGAGCAGTACTTC.

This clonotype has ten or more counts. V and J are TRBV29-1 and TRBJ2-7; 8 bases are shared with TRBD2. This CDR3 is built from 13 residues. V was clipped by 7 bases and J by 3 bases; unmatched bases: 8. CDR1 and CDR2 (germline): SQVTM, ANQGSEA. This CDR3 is CSASGAGGYEQYF. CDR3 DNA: TGCAGCGCGTCAGGGGCGGGGGGCTACGAGCAGTACTTC.

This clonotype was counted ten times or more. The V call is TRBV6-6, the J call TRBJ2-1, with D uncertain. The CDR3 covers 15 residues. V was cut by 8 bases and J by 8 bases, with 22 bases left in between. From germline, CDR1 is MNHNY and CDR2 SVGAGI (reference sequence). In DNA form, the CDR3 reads TGTGCCAGCCGTTCCCCCTCGGACCCTAGGGATGAGCAGTTCTTC. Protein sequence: CASRSPSDPRDEQFF.

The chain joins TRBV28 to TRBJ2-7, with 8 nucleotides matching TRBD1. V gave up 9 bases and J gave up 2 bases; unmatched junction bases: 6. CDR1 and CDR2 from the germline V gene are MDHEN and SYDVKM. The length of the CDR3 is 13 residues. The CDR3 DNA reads TGTGCCAGTATGACAGGGGCCCCCTACGAGCAGTACTTC. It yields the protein CASMTGAPYEQYF.

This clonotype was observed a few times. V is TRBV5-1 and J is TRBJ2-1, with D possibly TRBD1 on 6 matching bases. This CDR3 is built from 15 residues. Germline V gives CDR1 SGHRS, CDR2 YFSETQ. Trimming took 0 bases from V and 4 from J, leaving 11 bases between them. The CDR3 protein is CASSLATGTYNEQFF. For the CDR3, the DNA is TGCGCCAGCAGCTTGGCCACAGGGACATACAATGAGCAGTTCTTC.

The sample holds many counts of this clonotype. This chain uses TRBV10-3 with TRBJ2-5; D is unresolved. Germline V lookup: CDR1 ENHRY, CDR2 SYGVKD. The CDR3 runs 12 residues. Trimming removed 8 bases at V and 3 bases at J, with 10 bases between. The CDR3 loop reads CAIGRSEETQYF. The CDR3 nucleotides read TGTGCCATCGGTCGATCGGAAGAGACCCAGTACTTC.

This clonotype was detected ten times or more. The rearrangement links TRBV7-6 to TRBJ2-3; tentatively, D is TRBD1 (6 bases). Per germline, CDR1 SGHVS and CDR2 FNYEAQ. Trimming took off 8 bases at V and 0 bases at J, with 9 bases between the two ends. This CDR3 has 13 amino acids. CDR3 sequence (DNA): TGTGCCAGCCGCGACAGGAGCACAGATACGCAGTATTTT. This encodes CASRDRSTDTQYF.

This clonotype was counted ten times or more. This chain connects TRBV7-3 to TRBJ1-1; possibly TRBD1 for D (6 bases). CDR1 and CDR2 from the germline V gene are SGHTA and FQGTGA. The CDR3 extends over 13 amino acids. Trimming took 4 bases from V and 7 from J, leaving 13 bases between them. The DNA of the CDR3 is TGTGCCAGCAGCTATTCGGGGGCGATTGAAGCTTTCTTT. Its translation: CASSYSGAIEAFF.

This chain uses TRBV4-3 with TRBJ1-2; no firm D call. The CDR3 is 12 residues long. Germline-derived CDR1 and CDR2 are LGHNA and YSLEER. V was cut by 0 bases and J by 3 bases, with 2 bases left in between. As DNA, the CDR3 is TGCGCCAGCAGCCAAGACTACTATGGCTACACCTTC. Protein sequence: CASSQDYYGYTF.